This T cell receptor beta chain derives from a study of response to subunit inactivated influenza vaccine. TCRdb reprocessed the RT-PCR reads via MiXCR and lists one record per CDR3 protein. The profile shows 550,000 to 800,000 distinct CDR3 sequences, around a sixth of them singletons. This CDR3 is 13 amino acids long. Germline loops: CDR1 MNHNS, CDR2 SASEGT. Deletions cut 5 bases from V and 3 bases from J, with 7 bases between. Study-wide results and caveats: Each seasonal flu vaccination may recruit only limited new T cells, authors suggested.

This clonotype was seen a few times. Its specificity is unknown. The starting material was PBMCs from blood, obtained roughly 13 days after vaccination. This TCR derives from a man between 45 and 60 years old who received an inactivated influenza vaccine. The chain joins TRBV6-1 to TRBJ2-2, with a weak D call TRBD1 (6 bases). The CDR3 DNA reads TGTGCCAGCAGTCCAGGGGACACCGGGGAGCTGTTTTTT. It yields the protein CASSPGDTGELFF.